This TCR beta chain derives from a study of tumor and adjacent non-tumor tissue in lung cancer. The study's findings and limits: Compared with tumor, normal lung showed significantly lower TCR diversity. Top 100 clones took a larger repertoire share in normal lung.

The template was RNA from unsorted bulk tissue. Distant lung tissue was collected more than 3 cm away from the tumor edge. Donors were chemotherapy-naive, newly diagnosed lung cancer surgical patients in China, August–November 2014. The junction had 10 bases not matched to a gene; V was cut back by 6 bases and J by 2 bases. The CDR3 totals 15 residues. Per germline, CDR1 SGHRS and CDR2 YFSETQ. In regard to this clonotype: Its cognate antigen is unknown. A much larger clone lies a single base off, so this may be a read error.

The library came from three nested PCR rounds adapted from ARM-PCR protocols. From the multiplex PCR reads, TCRdb called clonotypes with MiXCR, one entry per CDR3 protein. The table records 90,000 to 110,000 distinct CDR3 sequences, 62% of them present only once. This clonotype was obtained from a man in his 60s with non-small cell lung cancer. The sample was distant non-tumor lung tissue. V and J are TRBV5-1 and TRBJ2-7, with 8 nucleotides matching TRBD1. The CDR3 here is CASMHAGTGAYEQYF. CDR3 nucleotides: TGCGCCAGCATGCATGCCGGGACAGGCGCCTACGAGCAGTACTTC.